This T cell receptor beta chain emerged from a study of blood T cell repertoires in COVID-19. Whole-study context: Both acute and convalescent COVID-19 samples were obtained from the United States, Italy and Spain. In each case, the material was cDNA or gDNA derived from T cells, B-cell-depleted T cells, or PBMCs.

The authors' processing: Nucleated cell number was recorded as an estimate derived from reference gene primer amplification. The method was immunoSEQ multiplex PCR; TCRdb's version includes in-frame clones alone and lacks a portion of them. The V and J calls and the clone size are those of that table, but D and trimming were determined from the DNA. The sample has about 200,000 clones, about 89% seen once. The germline gives CDR1 SEHNR, CDR2 FQNEAQ (reference sequence). After removal of 7 bases from V and 5 bases from J, the junction contained 9 bases not matched to a gene. The CDR3 contains 14 residues.

The chain couples TRBV7-9 to TRBJ2-5; 8 bases are shared with TRBD2. The sample consisted of peripheral blood. The TCR originated in a man aged 40-49 years with acute or convalescent COVID-19. The CDR3 loop reads CASTPSGPGETQYF. CDR3 nucleotides: TGTGCCAGCACCCCTAGCGGGCCCGGGGAGACCCAGTACTTC.